The 27 T cell receptor beta chains below were found in one sample sequenced in a study of human T cells and chemical hapten exposure. TCRdb re-analysed the RACE reads in MiXCR, keeping a single row per CDR3 protein. Found here are tens of thousands of distinct CDR3 sequences, about 10% of them singletons; the top ten hold 5% to 6.5%. Indicated time point: pre-sensitization, week 0. Treatment in this sample: therapeutic diphenylcyclopropenone sensitization with weekly scalp DPC. The material was whole blood, obtained in connection with sensitization to the hapten diphenylcyclopropenone (DPC). The receptors here all came from a man between 25 and 39 years old with alopecia areata. Some clones in this sample may be carry-over from other donors' samples.

This clonotype has more than one count but fewer than ten. The rearrangement links TRBV4-1 to TRBJ2-1, with 9 bases aligning to TRBD2. This CDR3 has 20 residues. J was trimmed by 6 bases and V by 0 bases; bases with no gene match: 18. The V gene's germline CDR1 is MGHRA and CDR2 YSYEKL. The DNA for the CDR3 is TGCGCCAGCAGCCAAGAAGCGGGGCGGGGGGTTAGCGGGAGAATCAATGAGCAGTTCTTC. It specifies CASSQEAGRGVSGRINEQFF.

This clonotype was observed many times. The CDR3 DNA reads TGTGCCAGCAGTTTTAGGACCGTTGTCCACACTGAAGCTTTCTTT. Protein product: CASSFRTVVHTEAFF. The chain joins TRBV2 to TRBJ1-1, with D unclear. CDR1 and CDR2 from the germline V gene are SNHLY and FYNNEI. The V end lost 5 bases, the J end lost 3 bases, and 16 bases lay between the germline ends. This CDR3 is 15 amino acids long.

This clonotype has only a few counts. V is TRBV20-1 and J is TRBJ1-5; 11 nucleotides match TRBD1. This CDR3 has 14 residues. CDR1 and CDR2 from the germline V gene are DFQATT and SNEGSKA (reference sequence). Losses at the gene ends were 5 bases for V and 3 bases for J; bases not matched to a gene: 3. CDR3 amino acids: CSAGQGAFNQPQHF. Here the CDR3 DNA reads TGCAGTGCTGGACAGGGGGCCTTCAATCAGCCCCAGCATTTT.

This clonotype has just a few counts. The chain uses TRBV3-1 and TRBJ2-7, with TRBD1 as a possible D gene (6 bases). The CDR3 is 16 residues long. V was trimmed by 0 bases and J by 3 bases, leaving 15 bases between them. CDR1 is LGHDT and CDR2 is YNNKEL in the germline V gene (reference sequence). This chain's CDR3 is CASSQDGGVQDYEQYF. The CDR3 nucleotides are TGTGCCAGCAGCCAAGATGGGGGCGTTCAGGACTACGAGCAGTACTTC.

This clonotype appeared many times. V usage is TRBV29-1 and J usage is TRBJ2-7; 7 nucleotides match TRBD1. The junction had 2 bases not matched to a gene; V was cut back by 4 bases and J by 2 bases. Germline CDR1 and CDR2: SQVTM and ANQGSEA. CDR3 size: 12 residues. The CDR3, as DNA: TGCAGCGTTGTGGACAGGCCCTACGAGCAGTACTTC. Amino acids: CSVVDRPYEQYF.

This clonotype turned up a few times. The CDR3 is CASSSRSPGSFETTSGANVLTF. CDR3 DNA: TGTGCCAGCAGCTCTAGGAGCCCAGGGTCCTTTGAAACGACCTCTGGGGCCAACGTCCTGACTTTC. This chain joins TRBV7-9 and TRBJ2-6, with a tentative D call TRBD1 (5 bases). Trimming took 4 bases from V and 0 from J, leaving 28 bases between them. The CDR3 has 22 amino acids. The V gene's germline CDR1 is SEHNR and CDR2 FQNEAQ (reference sequence).

There are many counts of this clonotype. J is TRBJ1-1 and V is TRBV7-6; 7 bases are a match to TRBD1. The CDR3 runs 18 residues. The germline V gene has CDR1 SGHVS and CDR2 FNYEAQ. The J segment lost 1 base and the V segment lost 5 bases, leaving 16 bases of the junction unmatched. CDR3: CASSIIPFRQGSNTEAFF. CDR3 bases: TGTGCCAGCAGCATAATTCCATTCCGACAGGGCTCGAACACTGAAGCTTTCTTT.

This clonotype was recorded a few times. The CDR3 loop is CASSWKSGDRNSPLHF. The DNA of the CDR3 is TGTGCCAGCAGCTGGAAATCCGGCGACAGGAATTCACCCCTCCACTTT. V gene TRBV7-2 combines with J gene TRBJ1-6; the D gene is possibly TRBD1 (6 bases). Trimming took 4 bases from V and 7 from J, leaving 17 bases between them. Germline CDR1 is SGHTA and CDR2 is FQGNSA. This CDR3 has 16 amino acids. The full variable domain, in which reference TRBV7-2 and TRBJ1-6 provide the parts outside the CDR3, is GAGVSQSPSNKVTEKGKDVELRCDPISGHTALYWYRQSLGQGLEFLIYFQGNSAPDKSGLPSDRFSAERTGGSVSTLTIQRTQQEDSAVYLCASSWKSGDRNSPLHFGNGTRLTVT.

This CDR3 is CAIRDLTDTQYF. The DNA for the CDR3 is TGTGCCATACGGGACCTCACAGATACGCAGTATTTT. The rearrangement links TRBV12-3 or TRBV12-4 to TRBJ2-3, with D perhaps given as TRBD1 or TRBD2 (5 bases each). The CDR3 consists of 12 residues. Trimming cost V 10 bases and J 2 bases, with 10 bases left between them.

The gene calls are TRBV20-1 and TRBJ2-7; D remains unclear. In germline, CDR1 is DFQATT, CDR2 SNEGSKA (reference sequence). The CDR3 extends over 14 amino acids. Trimming removed 6 bases from V and 1 base from J, with 16 bases in between. CDR3 sequence reads: CSAPDGILSYEQYV. CDR3 sequence (DNA): TGCAGTGCCCCGGACGGTATTCTGTCCTACGAGCAGTACGTC.

This clonotype showed up many times. The V gene is TRBV12-3 or TRBV12-4, the J gene TRBJ2-7; weak D call: TRBD2 (6 bases). V lost 3 bases, J lost 5 bases, and 8 bases lay in between. CDR3 length equals 12 residues. The CDR3 DNA follows: TGTGCCAGCAGTTTTGGGGGGAACGAGCAGTACGTC. Translating gives CASSFGGNEQYV.

The gene calls are TRBV7-3 and TRBJ2-2; 8 nucleotides line up with TRBD2. Germline values: CDR1 SGHTA, CDR2 FQGTGA. Trimming took 5 bases from V and 5 from J; bases not matched to a gene: 10. The CDR3 is 16 residues long. Here the CDR3 reads CASSPLAGRHTGELFF. The CDR3 DNA is TGTGCCAGCAGCCCCTTAGCGGGGAGGCATACCGGGGAGCTGTTTTTT.

There are many counts of this clonotype. Here the CDR3 DNA reads TGTGCCAGCAGCCCCCTCTTGTCCACCGGGGAGCTGTTTTTT. Its translation is CASSPLLSTGELFF. The chain has TRBV7-9 and TRBJ2-2; D uncertain. The CDR3 has 14 residues. Germline lookup yields CDR1 SEHNR and CDR2 FQNEAQ (reference sequence). V was clipped by 5 bases and J by 4 bases, with 11 bases between them.

This clonotype has a handful of counts. The CDR3 region is CASRGDSTNTEAFF. CDR3 coding DNA: TGTGCCAGCAGAGGGGACAGTACGAACACTGAAGCTTTCTTT. The chain couples TRBV2 to TRBJ1-1; 7 bases agree with TRBD1. The CDR3 length is 14 residues. CDR1 is SNHLY, CDR2 FYNNEI, per germline. The trim removed 6 bases at V and 1 base at J, leaving 5 bases unmatched. Based on the CDR3 plus reference TRBV2 and TRBJ1-1, the full variable domain is EPEVTQTPSHQVTQMGQEVILRCVPISNHLYFYWYRQILGQKVEFLVSFYNNEISEKSEIFDDQFSVERPDGSNFTLKIRSTKLEDSAMYFCASRGDSTNTEAFFGQGTRLTVV.

The rearrangement joins TRBV27 to TRBJ1-2, with D hard to call. Germline V gene sequence: CDR1 MNHEY, CDR2 SMNVEV (reference sequence). The CDR3 has 14 residues. V gave up 0 bases and J gave up 2 bases, with 7 bases separating them. The CDR3 nucleotides are TGTGCCAGCAGTTTATCCCCGAAAAACTATGGCTACACCTTC. Amino acids: CASSLSPKNYGYTF.

This clonotype was picked up many times. This chain uses TRBV7-9 with TRBJ2-7; 9 bases agree with TRBD1. Unmatched junction bases numbered 2, after V lost 6 bases and J lost 5 bases. The CDR3 consists of 12 residues. Germline V gene data show CDR1 as SEHNR and CDR2 as FQNEAQ (reference sequence). CDR3 protein: CASSRDRDEQYV. CDR3 sequence (DNA): TGTGCCAGCAGTCGGGACAGGGACGAGCAGTACGTC.

The sample holds a few counts of this clonotype. This chain connects TRBV7-2 to TRBJ1-1; D is possibly TRBD1 (6 bases). From germline, CDR1 is SGHTA and CDR2 FQGNSA. Trimming stripped 3 bases from V and 5 bases from J, with 13 bases between. The CDR3 has 14 amino acids. The CDR3 is CASSLFGGRTEAFF. The CDR3 DNA follows: TGTGCCAGCAGCTTGTTTGGGGGCAGGACTGAAGCTTTCTTT.

A note on this clonotype: Sequence at one end of the junction differs from germline and may be a read error. The chain couples TRBV6-2 or TRBV6-3 to TRBJ2-4; 7 bases match TRBD2. CDR1 MNHEY and CDR2 SVGEGT come from the germline V gene. The CDR3 is 17 residues long. The CDR3, as DNA: TGTGCCAACAGTCCGGTCGGCGGGGGTCTAGCCAAAAACATTCAGTACTTC. Its protein is CANSPVGGGLAKNIQYF.

Only a few counts were recorded for this clonotype. The chain couples TRBV6-1 to TRBJ1-4; D not resolved. CDR3 length: 17 amino acids. Between the trimmed V and J ends, which lost 4 bases and 0 bases, there was a span of 15 bases. From germline, CDR1 is MNHNS and CDR2 SASEGT. DNA for the CDR3: TGTGCCAGCAGTGGAATCCTCGCCCCCGCAACTAATGAAAAACTGTTTTTT. Its translation: CASSGILAPATNEKLFF.

This clonotype was detected only a few times. One junction end disagrees with the germline gene, perhaps due to a read error. CDR3 region: CASSLRQARTDPQYF. CDR3 nucleotides: TGTGCCAGCAGTTTAAGACAGGCCCGCACAGATCCGCAGTATTTT. The chain joins TRBV12-3 or TRBV12-4 to TRBJ2-3, with D possibly being TRBD1 (6 bases). There are 15 residues in the CDR3.

This clonotype showed up many times. The rearrangement joins TRBV14 to TRBJ1-3; D uncertain. There are 17 residues in the CDR3. Deletions cut 3 bases from V and 0 bases from J, with 15 bases between. Germline-derived CDR1 and CDR2 are SGHDN and FVKESK. CDR3 sequence reads: CASSQMLSFFSGNTIYF. The CDR3 region has the DNA TGTGCCAGCAGCCAGATGTTAAGTTTTTTCTCTGGAAACACCATATATTTT.

The chain has TRBV11-2 and TRBJ2-1; maybe TRBD1 (5 bases). CDR3 size: 11 residues. CDR1 and CDR2 (germline): SGHAT, FQNNGV. V was clipped by 5 bases and J by 8 bases, with 7 bases between them. CDR3 in amino acids: CASSPGYEQFF. CDR3 bases: TGTGCCAGCAGCCCAGGGTATGAGCAGTTCTTC.

This clonotype showed up just a few times. V gene TRBV12-3 or TRBV12-4 combines with J gene TRBJ2-2; 12 positions agree with TRBD2. V was clipped by 6 bases and J by 6 bases; unmatched bases: 2. The CDR3 is 14 amino acids. The CDR3 sequence is CASSGLAGPGELFF. The CDR3 bases are TGTGCCAGCAGCGGACTAGCGGGGCCCGGGGAGCTGTTTTTT.

The table lists this clonotype with many counts. J is TRBJ1-5 and V is TRBV6-2 or TRBV6-3; the D gene is possibly TRBD1 (5 bases). CDR1 is MNHEY and CDR2 is SVGEGT in the germline V gene. The CDR3 is made up of 14 amino acids. The V end lost 5 bases, the J end lost 6 bases, and 14 bases lay between the germline ends. The CDR3: CASSARGVGQPQHF. DNA for the CDR3: TGTGCCAGCAGTGCCCGAGGGGTCGGTCAGCCCCAGCATTTT.

This chain connects TRBV20-1 to TRBJ1-1; unclear D gene. Per germline, CDR1 DFQATT and CDR2 SNEGSKA (reference sequence). Trimming pared 1 base from V and 0 bases from J, leaving 24 bases between. CDR3 size: 19 residues. CDR3 DNA: TGCAGTGCTAGAGGAGCTTCTCAGGTTTGGGCAACCATGAACACTGAAGCTTTCTTT. This translates into CSARGASQVWATMNTEAFF.

The sample holds a few counts of this clonotype. V and J are TRBV29-1 and TRBJ2-1, with 7 bases lining up with TRBD2. The CDR3 spans 16 residues. Germline CDR1 reads SQVTM; CDR2 reads ANQGSEA. Trimming took 3 bases from V and 1 from J; bases not matched to a gene: 9. The CDR3 region is CSVDGGGSSSYNEQFF. The CDR3 bases are TGCAGCGTTGACGGAGGCGGGAGCAGTTCCTACAATGAGCAGTTCTTC.

This clonotype was observed a handful of times. The rearrangement uses TRBV4-3 and TRBJ2-6; a weak D match, TRBD2 (6 bases). V was trimmed by 4 bases and J by 0 bases, leaving 13 bases between them. CDR3 length: 17 residues. Germline loops: CDR1 LGHNA, CDR2 YSLEER. The CDR3 bases are TGCGCCAGCAGCCTTGGAGGGTCCATCTCTGGGGCCAACGTCCTGACTTTC. Residues: CASSLGGSISGANVLTF.